Only a few counts were recorded for the clone carrying this T cell receptor beta chain. Its specificity is unknown. This sample stems from a study of T cells in Graves' hyperthyroidism and ophthalmopathy. Study at large: Peripheral blood draws took place at initial diagnosis, ahead of any treatment. Study results and limitations: Ophthalmopathy stood apart from stable hyperthyroidism in a 13 V-J model.

Orbital computed tomography and thyroid ultrasound, together with serum TRAb and thyroxine and clinical symptoms, were used for diagnoses. What was amplified from RNA transcripts were TCR beta CDR3 regions. Researchers ran a first-round RT-PCR on the TCR CDR3 using the HTBI primer set. TCRdb itself ran the multiplex PCR reads through MiXCR, one entry per CDR3 protein. The sample yields roughly 500,000 distinct CDR3 sequences, approximately 25% seen once. The sequenced material came from blood. The origin of this receptor is a woman under 40 with Graves' ophthalmopathy.

DNA of the CDR3: TGTGCCTGGAGGACATCAGAATACTATGGCTACACCTTC. Its translation: CAWRTSEYYGYTF. The rearrangement joins TRBV30 to TRBJ1-2; D uncertain. CDR1 is GTSNPN, CDR2 SVGIG, per germline (reference sequence). Trimming cost V 3 bases and J 3 bases, with 11 bases left between them. CDR3 length equals 13 residues.